This T cell receptor (beta chain) was identified in a study of early T cells in non-severe SARS-CoV-2 infection. Study summary: Chains were not paired, and sequencing was done on bulk RNA from unsorted whole blood. Overall study findings and caveats: Matches to VDJdb favored anti-spike CD8 responses and missed private and CD4 specificities.

V was pared by 0 bases and J by 4 bases, with 19 bases between. The CDR3 spans 19 residues. The germline V gene has CDR1 PRHDT and CDR2 FYEKMQ (reference sequence). This clonotype was observed a few times. Its antigen is unidentified. In the library, individual cDNA molecules carried attached unique molecular identifiers. TCRdb processed the 5' RACE reads anew with MiXCR; each CDR3 protein has one entry. The sample includes about 60,000 distinct CDR3 sequences, around 20% of them seen just once. Here the sequenced sample was whole blood, taken at baseline. The TCR sequence derives from an adult who was a healthcare worker with PCR-confirmed SARS-CoV-2 infection or an uninfected control (not recorded which). The chain joins TRBV13 to TRBJ1-6; possible D gene TRBD1, 6 bases. Here the CDR3 DNA reads TGTGCCAGCAGCTTAGGCTGGGACACTCCGGATCGGTATAATTCACCCCTCCACTTT. Encoded protein: CASSLGWDTPDRYNSPLHF.